This record concerns one T cell receptor beta chain sequence. CDR1 KGHDR and CDR2 SFDVKD come from the germline V gene. V was clipped by 3 bases and J by 0 bases, with 20 bases between them. The CDR3 is 19 residues long. The data are from a study of response to subunit inactivated influenza vaccine. TCRdb ran MiXCR on the RT-PCR reads and lists one entry per CDR3 protein. The repertoire holds more than 550,000 distinct CDR3 sequences, around 11% seen once, with approximately 11% in the top ten. The same specimen was also included in a second study, on T cells expressing NK-cell markers. That report adds: For TCR beta, cDNA was produced by 5'RACE template switching with UMIs. Each TCR beta repertoire originated in sorted T cells that were CD3+CD56+NKG2C+, CD3+CD56+NKG2C- or CD3+CD56-NKG2C+. Seven donors tested HCMV-seropositive and one tested seronegative among the eight sequenced.

The receptor was isolated from a man aged 50 or older who received an inactivated influenza vaccine. The rearrangement uses TRBV24-1 and TRBJ2-1; possibly TRBD2 for D (6 bases). The starting material was PBMCs from blood, obtained on the day of vaccination. CDR3 sequence: CATSDGTKTDGSSYNEQFF. The CDR3 DNA is TGTGCCACCAGTGATGGCACCAAAACGGACGGGAGCTCCTACAATGAGCAGTTCTTC.